Listed below are T cell receptor beta chains from one sample, sequenced in a study of cytomegalovirus exposure and HLA in healthy donors. The method was immunoSEQ multiplex PCR; TCRdb's version includes in-frame clones alone and lacks a portion of them. The table lists over 85,000 clones, approximately 7.6% of them singletons. The sequencing input was PBMCs. The receptor source for this set is a man aged 50 or older in good health and CMV-seronegative. The CDR3 runs from the conserved cysteine through the conserved F or W. The D gene is left open where the match is weak. Clone size is shown for a subset of rows, as once, few, many or a class of expanded clone.

v_call: TRBV9; j_call: TRBJ2-7; clone_size: few; d_call: TRBD2; cdr3_nt: TGTGCCAGCAGCGAGGGAGCGGGGGAAACCTACGAGCAGTACTTC; cdr3_aa: CASSEGAGETYEQYF
v_call: TRBV11-2; j_call: TRBJ2-7; clone_size: few; d_call: NA; cdr3_nt: TGTGCCAGCAGCTTAGATAGGGGGTTATACGAGCAGTACTTC; cdr3_aa: CASSLDRGLYEQYF
v_call: TRBV6-1; j_call: TRBJ1-1; clone_size: few; d_call: NA; cdr3_nt: TGTGCCAGCAGTGAACGGGGGGGCAGGGTCACTGAAGCTTTCTTT; cdr3_aa: CASSERGGRVTEAFF
v_call: TRBV5-1; j_call: TRBJ2-1; clone_size: NA; d_call: NA; cdr3_nt: TGCGCCAGCAGCTTGGACCTAGGGGGGGGTGATGAGCAGTTCTTC; cdr3_aa: CASSLDLGGGDEQFF
v_call: TRBV27; j_call: TRBJ1-2; clone_size: few; d_call: TRBD1; cdr3_nt: TGTGCCAGCAGCCCCGGACAGGGAGCTAACTATGGCTACACCTTC; cdr3_aa: CASSPGQGANYGYTF
v_call: TRBV14; j_call: TRBJ2-5; clone_size: NA; d_call: TRBD2; cdr3_nt: TGTGCCAGCAGCCATCCTACTAGCGGCCAAGAGACCCAGTACTTC; cdr3_aa: CASSHPTSGQETQYF
v_call: TRBV7-9; j_call: TRBJ2-3; clone_size: many; d_call: TRBD1; cdr3_nt: TGTGCCAGCAGCTTAGTAGGGGGCGATGGAGATACGCAGTATTTT; cdr3_aa: CASSLVGGDGDTQYF
v_call: TRBV29-1; j_call: TRBJ2-7; clone_size: few; d_call: TRBD1; cdr3_nt: TGCAGCGGGGGACAGGGCTTCTACGAGCAGTACTTC; cdr3_aa: CSGGQGFYEQYF
v_call: TRBV5-4; j_call: TRBJ2-1; clone_size: few; d_call: TRBD2; cdr3_nt: TGTGCCAGCAACCCGGGCGGGGGACTAGCGGGTATAAACAATGAGCAGTTCTTC; cdr3_aa: CASNPGGGLAGINNEQFF
v_call: TRBV6-5; j_call: TRBJ1-2; clone_size: NA; d_call: TRBD1; cdr3_nt: TGTGCCAGCAGTGAAATACAGGGGGCAAGCTACACCTTC; cdr3_aa: CASSEIQGASYTF